This T cell receptor (beta chain) appears in the sequencing data of a study of Ad26.COV2.S vaccination and SARS-CoV-2 variants. Looking at the study overall: Participants got Ad26.COV2.S intramuscularly, once or twice 56 days apart.

Regarding treatment: over 15 received Ad26.COV2.S at low or high dose, single or two shots; 5 received placebo; per-sample allocation not given. After the first vaccine or placebo injection, samples were drawn on day 63. J was trimmed by 9 bases and V by 3 bases; bases with no gene match: 14. Germline lookup yields CDR1 LNHDA and CDR2 SQIVND (reference sequence). The length of the CDR3 is 17 residues. Produced via immunoSEQ multiplex PCR; TCRdb's table is partial and in-frame only. The sample has 300,000 to 400,000 clones; 88% are singletons. Study results and limitations: Responses of T cells in total may have been underestimated by the TCR breadth and depth analyses.

With respect to this clone: Its antigen is not known.

The J gene is TRBJ2-1, the V gene TRBV19; 10 bases match TRBD2. The TCR originated in a person aged 18-65 years who received the Ad26.COV2.S COVID-19 vaccine or a placebo. Sequenced here: peripheral blood, sampled in a trial of Ad26.COV2.S vaccine versus placebo. This chain's CDR3 is CASSIGLGLAETGEQFF. The CDR3 region has the DNA TGTGCCAGTAGTATTGGGTTAGGACTAGCGGAGACCGGTGAGCAGTTCTTC.